This is a list of T cell receptor beta chains from one sample in a study of shared clonotypes between healthy human individuals. The assay was immunoSEQ multiplex PCR, and TCRdb's table has in-frame clones only and misses some. This table holds 800,000 to 1,200,000 clones, more than 75% found once. The sequenced material came from memory CD4+ T cells from PBMCs. The receptors here all came from a man between 18 and 29 years old in good health. Some clones in this sample may be carry-over from other donors' samples. Each CDR3 is given with its conserved first and last residue. The order of the fields is D gene, clone size, J gene, V gene, CDR3 protein, CDR3 DNA. D genes are given only for firm matches. Clone sizes are given selectively: once, few, many, or a class where the clone is expanded.

d_call: .
clone_size: .
j_call: TRBJ2-1
v_call: TRBV10-1
cdr3_aa: CASSGDSYNEQFF
cdr3_nt: TGCGCCAGCAGTGGGGACTCCTACAATGAGCAGTTCTTC

d_call: TRBD1
clone_size: .
j_call: TRBJ1-6
v_call: TRBV7-9
cdr3_aa: CASSSDRSNSPLHF
cdr3_nt: TGTGCCAGCAGCTCGGACAGGTCGAATTCACCCCTCCACTTT

d_call: .
clone_size: .
j_call: TRBJ2-6
v_call: TRBV10-3
cdr3_aa: CAISGAGAGANVLTF
cdr3_nt: TGTGCCATCAGTGGGGCAGGGGCTGGGGCCAACGTCCTGACTTTC

d_call: .
clone_size: .
j_call: TRBJ2-3
v_call: TRBV11-1
cdr3_aa: CASSPRLQRDTQYF
cdr3_nt: TGTGCCAGCAGCCCACGACTCCAGAGGGATACGCAGTATTTT

d_call: TRBD1
clone_size: .
j_call: TRBJ1-2
v_call: TRBV28
cdr3_aa: CASSLRTGLRYYGYTF
cdr3_nt: TGTGCCAGCAGTTTAAGGACAGGGTTGCGGTACTATGGCTACACCTTC

d_call: .
clone_size: .
j_call: TRBJ2-7
v_call: TRBV14
cdr3_aa: CASSRDPDGHEQYF
cdr3_nt: TGTGCCAGCAGCCGGGACCCCGATGGGCACGAGCAGTACTTC

d_call: TRBD1
clone_size: .
j_call: TRBJ2-5
v_call: TRBV9
cdr3_aa: CASSVQTGGGETQYF
cdr3_nt: TGTGCCAGCAGCGTGCAGACAGGGGGTGGGGAGACCCAGTACTTC

d_call: TRBD2
clone_size: few
j_call: TRBJ2-3
v_call: TRBV28
cdr3_aa: CASSPTSGGTDTQYF
cdr3_nt: TGTGCCAGCAGCCCCACTAGCGGGGGCACAGATACGCAGTATTTT

d_call: TRBD2
clone_size: .
j_call: TRBJ2-3
v_call: TRBV14
cdr3_aa: CASSQGSGGSTDTQYF
cdr3_nt: TGTGCCAGCAGCCAAGGAAGCGGGGGGAGCACAGATACGCAGTATTTT

d_call: .
clone_size: .
j_call: TRBJ1-4
v_call: TRBV28
cdr3_aa: CASSQEARQLFF
cdr3_nt: TGTGCCAGCAGTCAAGAAGCCCGCCAACTGTTTTTT

d_call: .
clone_size: few
j_call: TRBJ2-7
v_call: TRBV18
cdr3_aa: CASSPQLVNSYEQYF
cdr3_nt: TGTGCCAGCTCACCACAGCTAGTGAACTCCTACGAGCAGTACTTC

d_call: TRBD1
clone_size: .
j_call: TRBJ1-4
v_call: TRBV15
cdr3_aa: CATSSDRGWDEKLFF
cdr3_nt: TGTGCCACCAGCTCAGACAGGGGATGGGATGAAAAACTGTTTTTT

d_call: .
clone_size: .
j_call: TRBJ2-5
v_call: TRBV5-4
cdr3_aa: CASSLRLGYQETQYF
cdr3_nt: TGTGCCAGCAGCTTAAGACTAGGATACCAAGAGACCCAGTACTTC

d_call: .
clone_size: .
j_call: TRBJ2-6
v_call: TRBV5-1
cdr3_aa: CASSGDTAGANVLTF
cdr3_nt: TGCGCCAGCAGCGGGGACACGGCTGGGGCCAACGTCCTGACTTTC

d_call: TRBD2
clone_size: .
j_call: TRBJ2-3
v_call: TRBV11-2
cdr3_aa: CASSWASGISTDTQYF
cdr3_nt: TGTGCCAGCAGCTGGGCTAGCGGGATTAGCACAGATACGCAGTATTTT

d_call: .
clone_size: once
j_call: TRBJ1-1
v_call: TRBV28
cdr3_aa: CASTLGGGMNTEAFF
cdr3_nt: TGTGCCAGCACCCTAGGGGGAGGGATGAACACTGAAGCTTTCTTT

d_call: .
clone_size: .
j_call: TRBJ2-7
v_call: TRBV18
cdr3_aa: CASSPTGPPSEQYF
cdr3_nt: TGTGCCAGCTCACCAACGGGACCACCGTCCGAGCAGTACTTC

d_call: TRBD1
clone_size: once
j_call: TRBJ1-5
v_call: TRBV9
cdr3_aa: CASSVTGGEGQPQHF
cdr3_nt: TGTGCCAGCAGCGTAACAGGGGGCGAGGGTCAGCCCCAGCATTTT

d_call: .
clone_size: .
j_call: TRBJ2-2
v_call: TRBV18
cdr3_aa: CASSPRTVSNTGELFF
cdr3_nt: TGTGCCAGCTCACCCCGGACAGTTTCCAACACCGGGGAGCTGTTTTTT

d_call: .
clone_size: .
j_call: TRBJ2-2
v_call: TRBV9
cdr3_aa: CASSVFPLGGTGELFF
cdr3_nt: TGTGCCAGCAGCGTATTCCCCCTAGGGGGCACCGGGGAGCTGTTTTTT